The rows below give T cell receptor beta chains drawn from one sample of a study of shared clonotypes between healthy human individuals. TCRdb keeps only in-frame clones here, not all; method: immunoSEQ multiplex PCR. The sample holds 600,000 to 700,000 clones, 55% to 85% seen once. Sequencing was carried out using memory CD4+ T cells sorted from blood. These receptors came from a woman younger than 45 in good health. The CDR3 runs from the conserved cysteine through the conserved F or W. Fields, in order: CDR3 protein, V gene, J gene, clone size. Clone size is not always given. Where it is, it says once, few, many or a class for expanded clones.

CASSLGQGGNQPQHF	TRBV13	TRBJ1-5	-
CASSSSWLAGLNIQYF	TRBV19	TRBJ2-4	few
CASTTDRGPNQPQHF	TRBV21-1	TRBJ1-5	-
CASSLMASQEGGYTF	TRBV7-2	TRBJ1-2	-
CASSLGGQGYAEAFF	TRBV28	TRBJ1-1	-
CASSSPGTAQETQYF	TRBV28	TRBJ2-5	-
CASSFSFRRGQSQPQHF	TRBV28	TRBJ1-5	-
CASSFGSLVNTEAFF	TRBV5-1	TRBJ1-1	-
CASRDTTVAYEQYF	TRBV10-2	TRBJ2-7	-
CASSISHVYEQYF	TRBV19	TRBJ2-7	-
CASSGIGGELGYTDTQYF	TRBV25-1	TRBJ2-3	-
CASRELFRGASGYTF	TRBV19	TRBJ1-2	once
CASSSTSGRTNEQFF	TRBV5-1	TRBJ2-1	-
CASSSGQGADQYGYTF	TRBV28	TRBJ1-2	-
CASSLADRHNEKLFF	TRBV28	TRBJ1-4	-
CASSLGRVGTDTQYF	TRBV7-8	TRBJ2-3	-
CASSLGGQGRLAEAFF	TRBV7-9	TRBJ1-1	once
CASSEMDYGYTF	TRBV6-5	TRBJ1-2	-
CATSRGTTRQGAENEKLFF	TRBV15	TRBJ1-4	-
CASSLGDSRAAFF	TRBV5-1	TRBJ1-1	once
CASSLRYTEAFF	TRBV7-9	TRBJ1-1	-
CASSDSKGLAYEQYF	TRBV2	TRBJ2-7	-
CASSLGGGYEQYF	TRBV28	TRBJ2-7	few
CASATGRYNEQFF	TRBV2	TRBJ2-1	-
CASSGGTGTSFLNEQFF	TRBV9	TRBJ2-1	-
CASSQERGLAGGPGYNEQFF	TRBV4-1	TRBJ2-1	-
CASSQQLAGGTDTQYF	TRBV7-2	TRBJ2-3	-
CASSQLSGEEYIQYF	TRBV5-1	TRBJ2-4	-
CASSQVTGLTEAFF	TRBV4-2	TRBJ1-1	-
CASSPTGLARETQYF	TRBV5-1	TRBJ2-5	few
CASSLAGEWIAGLQETQYF	TRBV5-6	TRBJ2-5	-
CASSFQRDGFFYTF	TRBV11-3	TRBJ1-2	once
CASSVTGGPLNEQFF	TRBV9	TRBJ2-1	-
CASSSGTGELFF	TRBV6-6	TRBJ2-2	-
CARKPSEQFF	TRBV27	TRBJ2-1	-
CASSSQTTYGYTF	TRBV11-2	TRBJ1-2	-
CASSQTGTDTQYF	TRBV6-5	TRBJ2-3	-
CATGGQESYEQYF	TRBV5-4	TRBJ2-7	few
CASSDAGGTDTQYF	TRBV10-1	TRBJ2-3	-
CASSFLRERPYEQYF	TRBV11-2	TRBJ2-7	-
CASSDSGDGTGELFF	TRBV6-4	TRBJ2-2	-
CASSPVSGRRTDTQYF	TRBV19	TRBJ2-3	-
CASKGSHTGELFF	TRBV6-6	TRBJ2-2	-
CASSRGQASYEQYF	TRBV6-5	TRBJ2-7	-
CASSLAGYEQFF	TRBV7-9	TRBJ2-1	-
CASSVAGGGEKLFF	TRBV9	TRBJ1-4	-
CASSPGGRSPSEAFF	TRBV5-4	TRBJ1-1	-
CAWKSGQGAVDTQYF	TRBV30	TRBJ2-3	-
CASSARWSSDANEQFF	TRBV9	TRBJ2-1	-
CASSLAVGRGLYEQYF	TRBV7-6	TRBJ2-7	once
CSVADYEQYF	TRBV29-1	-	-
CASSWSMNTEAFF	TRBV27	TRBJ1-1	-
CASSQEPGTSGRYSEQFF	TRBV4-2	TRBJ2-1	-
CASSPRGGGPDTQYF	TRBV23-1	TRBJ2-3	-
CASRQDGSYSNQPQHF	TRBV28	TRBJ1-5	-
CASSYDRVSTDTQYF	TRBV6-6	TRBJ2-3	few
CASSWTRDRGNTEAFF	TRBV6-6	TRBJ1-1	-
CASSQGAGETEAFF	TRBV14	TRBJ1-1	-
CASSSPATDTQYF	TRBV11-2	TRBJ2-3	many
CASSKERGANDSTEAFF	TRBV21-1	TRBJ1-1	-